The present TCR beta chain was sequenced within a study of molecular identifiers for immune sequencing clone quantification. TCRdb passed the PCR reads through MiXCR, listing each CDR3 protein once. The data show around 480,000 distinct CDR3 sequences, over 20% seen once. This clonotype was counted many times. The antigen is not known. The length of the CDR3 is 15 residues. The V gene's germline CDR1 is MNHNY and CDR2 SVGAGI (reference sequence). Trimming took 6 bases from V and 0 from J, leaving 9 bases between them. Study-wide results and caveats: Investigators reportedly could detect spiked Jurkat TCR RNA from one cell among over 750,000 naive cells.

The sequenced material came from naive CD8+ T cells from blood, with Jurkat cell RNA spiked in. As for subset: FACS-sorted CD8+CD4-CCR7+CD45RA+ naive T cells. The source of this sequence is a human donor in good health. Some libraries in this study had Jurkat cell RNA spiked in. This rearrangement joins TRBV6-6 to TRBJ2-6, with D uncertain. Written as DNA, the CDR3 is TGTGCCAGCAGGCCTACAGCCTCTGGGGCCAACGTCCTGACTTTC. This gives the protein CASRPTASGANVLTF.